The 23 T cell receptor beta chains given below trace back to one sample, sequenced in a study of cytomegalovirus exposure and HLA in healthy donors. TCRdb's table, derived via immunoSEQ multiplex PCR, lists solely in-frame clones and lacks some. The sample consists of around 150,000 clones, approximately 84% of them appearing once. Source material: PBMCs. The receptors come from a man younger than 40 in good health and CMV-seropositive.

This clone was counted once. This chain links TRBV6-1 with TRBJ2-1; 13 nucleotides line up with TRBD2. Germline loops: CDR1 MNHNS, CDR2 SASEGT. V shed 7 bases, J shed 5 bases, and the junction held 2 bases outside the gene matches. The CDR3 spans 14 residues. The CDR3 region has the DNA TGTGCCAGCATGACTAGCGGGGGGCACAATGAGCAGTTCTTC. Translating it yields CASMTSGGHNEQFF.

V gene TRBV6-5 combines with J gene TRBJ2-7; TRBD2 aligns across 12 bases. The V gene end was trimmed by 6 bases and the J gene end by 0 bases; junction bases not matched to a gene: 3. CDR3 length: 15 residues. Germline-derived CDR1 and CDR2 are MNHEY and SVGAGI. DNA for the CDR3: TGTGCCAGCAGAGGACTAGCGGGGAGCTCCTACGAGCAGTACTTC. Protein product: CASRGLAGSSYEQYF.

This clone came up a few times. The chain employs TRBV19 and TRBJ2-3; TRBD1 agrees at 8 bases. Trimming removed 7 bases from V and 7 bases from J; junction bases left unmatched: 16. The germline V gene encodes CDR1 LNHDA and CDR2 SQIVND (reference sequence). The CDR3 spans 16 residues. CDR3 protein: CASKANPQGAGYTQYF. The CDR3 DNA reads TGTGCCAGTAAGGCCAATCCTCAGGGGGCCGGGTATACGCAGTATTTT.

V and J are TRBV5-6 and TRBJ2-7; 9 positions agree with TRBD2. Germline lookup yields CDR1 SGHDT and CDR2 YYEEEE. This CDR3 comprises 15 residues. V dropped 1 base and J dropped 4; count of bases not matched to a gene: 6. CDR3 region: CASSLSQREEYEQYF. The CDR3 DNA reads TGTGCCAGCAGCTTGAGCCAGCGGGAGGAATACGAGCAGTACTTC.

The CDR3 nucleotides are TGTGCCAGCCCAGGGACACAGAACACTGAAGCTTTCTTT. Translated, it gives CASPGTQNTEAFF. The chain links TRBV6-5 to TRBJ1-1; TRBD1 might be the D (6 bases). This CDR3 has 13 amino acids. V lost 8 bases to trimming and J lost 1 base, with 11 bases between them. CDR1 and CDR2 (germline): MNHEY, SVGAGI.

The chain couples TRBV9 to TRBJ1-2; D may be TRBD1 (6 bases). Trimming took off 4 bases at V and 4 bases at J, with 20 bases between the two ends. Germline lookup yields CDR1 SGDLS and CDR2 YYNGEE. CDR3 length: 16 residues. This chain's CDR3 is CASSLGGGRDGYGYTF. In DNA, the CDR3 is TGTGCCAGCAGCCTAGGGGGAGGACGGGACGGCTATGGCTACACCTTC.

This clone has only one observation. This chain connects TRBV5-6 to TRBJ2-3; 7 bases map to TRBD2. CDR1 SGHDT and CDR2 YYEEEE come from the germline V gene. The trim removed 4 bases at V and 0 bases at J, leaving 8 bases unmatched. The CDR3 runs 16 residues. The CDR3 is CASSPTSGASTDTQYF. Written as DNA, the CDR3 is TGTGCCAGCAGCCCGACAAGCGGGGCTAGCACAGATACGCAGTATTTT. Full variable domain (missing parts from reference TRBV5-6 and TRBJ2-3): DAGVTQSPTHLIKTRGQQVTLRCSPKSGHDTVSWYQQALGQGPQFIFQYYEEEERQRGNFPDRFSGHQFPNYSSELNVNALLLGDSALYLCASSPTSGASTDTQYFGPGTRLTVL.

This clone was counted between two and nine times. This chain joins TRBV5-1 and TRBJ1-3, with D perhaps matching TRBD1 (6 bases). Looked up from germline, CDR1 is SGHRS and CDR2 is YFSETQ. This CDR3 has 16 residues. The V end lost 4 bases, the J end lost 3 bases, and 17 bases lay between the germline ends. The CDR3, as DNA: TGCGCCAGCAGCCCCGGACAGTTGAATCGTGGAAACACCATATATTTT. As protein: CASSPGQLNRGNTIYF. The variable domain in full, completed from reference TRBV5-1 and TRBJ1-3, reads KAGVTQTPRYLIKTRGQQVTLSCSPISGHRSVSWYQQTPGQGLQFLFEYFSETQRNKGNFPGRFSGRQFSNSRSEMNVSTLELGDSALYLCASSPGQLNRGNTIYFGEGSWLTVV.

V gene TRBV27 combines with J gene TRBJ2-7, with no clear D. The CDR3 loop spans 12 amino acids. Trimming took 6 bases from V and 3 from J, leaving 9 bases between them. Germline V gene lookup returns CDR1 MNHEY and CDR2 SMNVEV (reference sequence). The DNA of the CDR3 is TGTGCCAGCAGGGGCAGGAACTACGAGCAGTACTTC. It codes for CASRGRNYEQYF.

This chain links TRBV19 with TRBJ2-1; TRBD2 matches 12 bases. V was clipped by 1 base and J by 8 bases; unmatched bases: 18. This CDR3 comprises 20 residues. The V gene's germline CDR1 is LNHDA and CDR2 SQIVND (reference sequence). For the CDR3, the DNA is TGTGCCAGTAGTATAGTTTTGAACAAATGGCTAGCGGGAGGGCCACATGAGCAGTTCTTC. This encodes CASSIVLNKWLAGGPHEQFF.

The V and J genes are TRBV7-8 and TRBJ2-5; TRBD1 matches 8 bases. Per the germline V gene, CDR1 is SGHVS and CDR2 is FQNEAQ. The CDR3 runs 14 residues. Trimming took 2 bases from V and 5 from J; bases not matched to a gene: 4. The CDR3 nucleotides are TGTGCCAGCAGCTTAAGACAGGGGTGGGAGACCCAGTACTTC. This codes for CASSLRQGWETQYF.

The V call is TRBV19, the J call TRBJ1-2; D uncertain. CDR1 and CDR2 (germline): LNHDA, SQIVND (reference sequence). CDR3 length: 12 residues. Trimming took 5 bases from V and 8 from J, leaving 12 bases between them. CDR3 in amino acids: CASSQDPRGYTF. In DNA form, the CDR3 reads TGTGCCAGTAGTCAGGATCCGAGAGGCTACACCTTC. The full variable domain, with the rest looked up from reference TRBV19 and TRBJ1-2, is DGGITQSPKYLFRKEGQNVTLSCEQNLNHDAMYWYRQDPGQGLRLIYYSQIVNDFQKGDIAEGYSVSREKKESFPLTVTSAQKNPTAFYLCASSQDPRGYTFGSGTRLTVV.

This clone was found many times. The CDR3, as DNA: TGTGCCAGCAGTGACTCGACTAGCGGGGGGGCAGATACGCAGTATTTT. Encoded protein: CASSDSTSGGADTQYF. The chain links TRBV6-4 to TRBJ2-3; TRBD2 matches at 14 bases. Germline CDR1 MRHNA, CDR2 SNTAGT. This CDR3 is built from 16 residues. V gave up 0 bases and J gave up 4 bases; unmatched junction bases: 0.

This chain links TRBV7-2 with TRBJ1-2; no clear D. The V end was cut by 1 base, the J end by 2 bases, with 11 bases between. The germline V gene encodes CDR1 SGHTA and CDR2 FQGNSA. This CDR3 comprises 15 residues. The DNA of the CDR3 is TGTGCCAGCAGCTTAGACCCGGTACCCAACTATGGCTACACCTTC. Translation: CASSLDPVPNYGYTF.

This chain uses TRBV7-2 with TRBJ2-7; 11 bases align to TRBD2. The CDR3 loop spans 18 amino acids. With 1 base clipped from V and 6 bases from J, the junction kept 14 bases outside the gene matches. Germline values: CDR1 SGHTA, CDR2 FQGNSA. The CDR3: CASSLEAPLAGGPGEQYF. CDR3 sequence (DNA): TGTGCCAGCAGCTTAGAGGCCCCTTTAGCGGGGGGGCCGGGCGAGCAGTACTTC.

The chain links TRBV18 to TRBJ2-7; D gene ambiguous. The germline CDR1 and CDR2 sequences are KGHSH and LQKENI. Between the trimmed V and J ends, which lost 2 bases and 3 bases, there was a span of 11 bases. CDR3 length equals 14 residues. Here the CDR3 reads CASSPYHGDYEQYF. The CDR3 DNA reads TGTGCCAGCTCACCATATCACGGAGACTACGAGCAGTACTTC.

V and J are TRBV15 and TRBJ2-1, with D possibly being TRBD1 (5 bases). Germline V gene lookup returns CDR1 LNHNV and CDR2 YYDKDF (reference sequence). V was clipped by 3 bases and J by 8 bases, with 14 bases between them. This CDR3 region has 14 residues. CDR3: CATSRGQKGDEQFF. DNA for the CDR3: TGTGCCACCAGCAGGGGGCAAAAGGGCGATGAGCAGTTCTTC.

V gene TRBV19 combines with J gene TRBJ2-5; 7 bases align to TRBD1. Unmatched junction bases numbered 5, after V lost 5 bases and J lost 5 bases. The length of the CDR3 is 13 residues. Germline loops: CDR1 LNHDA, CDR2 SQIVND (reference sequence). The CDR3 region is CASSPRGRETQYF. The CDR3 region has the DNA TGTGCCAGTAGTCCGAGGGGGCGGGAGACCCAGTACTTC.

This clone is medium-sized (0.01 to 0.1%). DNA for the CDR3: TGTGCCAGCAGCTTAGGGGGGGTGAGGATTAGCGGCTACACCTTC. This sequence encodes CASSLGGVRISGYTF. The rearrangement uses TRBV7-3 and TRBJ1-2; D possibly corresponds to TRBD1 (5 bases). V was pared by 2 bases and J by 8 bases, with 18 bases between. The CDR3 is made up of 15 amino acids. In germline, CDR1 is SGHTA, CDR2 FQGTGA.

The V gene is TRBV15, the J gene TRBJ2-7; a possible D gene is TRBD2 (5 bases). The CDR3 consists of 16 residues. V was clipped by 0 bases and J by 4 bases, with 16 bases between them. Germline assignment: CDR1 LNHNV and CDR2 YYDKDF (reference sequence). DNA of the CDR3: TGTGCCACCAGCAGAGATGAAATGGGAGAAAAGTACGAGCAGTACTTC. As protein: CATSRDEMGEKYEQYF.

The V gene is TRBV6-1, the J gene TRBJ1-1, with D perhaps matching TRBD1 (5 bases). V was pared by 4 bases and J by 8 bases, with 17 bases between. The CDR3 is 14 residues long. Germline V CDR1 and CDR2: MNHNS, SASEGT. CDR3 nucleotide sequence: TGTGCCAGCAGTGGTGCCTCAGGGAAAGGGGAAGCTTTCTTT. The encoded protein is CASSGASGKGEAFF.

The chain recombines TRBV5-4 with TRBJ2-7, with 11 bases fitting TRBD2. CDR3 length equals 15 residues. Unmatched junction bases numbered 3, after V lost 3 bases and J lost 1 base. Germline loops: CDR1 SGHNT, CDR2 YYREEE (reference sequence). CDR3 bases: TGTGCCAGCAGCTCACTAGCGGGGGCATCCTACGAGCAGTACTTC. Residues: CASSSLAGASYEQYF.

In regard to this clone: Distinct nucleotide sequences in the sample also encode this CDR3. This sequence joins TRBV6-6 and TRBJ2-7; D perhaps matches TRBD1 (6 bases). Germline lookup yields CDR1 MNHNY and CDR2 SVGAGI (reference sequence). V lost 0 bases, J lost 2 bases, and 8 bases lay in between. This CDR3 comprises 14 residues. CDR3 region: CASSYSQGTYEQYF. CDR3 DNA: TGTGCCAGCAGTTACTCGCAGGGGACCTACGAGCAGTACTTC.